Listed below are T cell receptor beta chains from one sample, sequenced in a study of T cells in Graves' hyperthyroidism and ophthalmopathy. Each CDR3 protein is one row after TCRdb ran MiXCR on the multiplex PCR reads. The sample comprises under 450,000 distinct CDR3 sequences, approximately 13% of which are singletons, and around 20% rests with the top ten. The sequenced material came from blood. Receptors originate from a man in his thirties or forties with Graves' hyperthyroidism that later progressed to Graves' ophthalmopathy. Both conserved end residues are part of each CDR3. D genes are given only for firm matches. Size values are once, few and many counts, or a class for expanded clones, and some rows have none.

CDR3 DNA	CDR3 protein	V gene	clone size	J gene	D gene
TGTGCCAGCAGCGGACAAGGAGGGGGGTCTGCAACTAATGAAAAACTGTTTTTT	CASSGQGGGSATNEKLFF	TRBV9	-	TRBJ1-4	-
TGCGCCAGCAGCCAAGTGTCGGGGGGCCAGGGAAACAATCAGCCCCAGCATTTT	CASSQVSGGQGNNQPQHF	TRBV4-1	-	TRBJ1-5	-
TGCAGTGCTAGAGACCCTAACGCGCGCAATCAGCCCCAGCATTTT	CSARDPNARNQPQHF	TRBV20-1	-	TRBJ1-5	-
TGTGCCGGCACGAGGGGTGGCGGAGAGACCCAGTACTTC	CAGTRGGGETQYF	TRBV6-1	few	TRBJ2-5	-
TGCGCCAGCAGCTCCGGGGGTTGGGGCACTGAAGCTTTCTTT	CASSSGGWGTEAFF	TRBV5-1	-	TRBJ1-1	-
TGTGCCAGCAGTTTAGGAGTGGGAGGCTACACCTTC	CASSLGVGGYTF	TRBV28	few	TRBJ1-2	-
TGCGCCAGCAGTGACCGAACAGTGAGCTCCTATAATTCACCCCTCCACTTT	CASSDRTVSSYNSPLHF	TRBV10-2	-	TRBJ1-6	-
TGCGCCAGCAGCGTGACCGGGACAGTGAACTATGGCTACACCTTC	CASSVTGTVNYGYTF	TRBV4-1	-	TRBJ1-2	TRBD1
TGCAGTGCTAGCCCAGGGATGGGTTCACCCCTCCACTTT	CSASPGMGSPLHF	TRBV20-1	-	TRBJ1-6	-
TGCGCCAGCAGCTTAAACGGGGGGGCCTTCTCCTACAATGAGCAGTTCTTC	CASSLNGGAFSYNEQFF	TRBV5-1	-	TRBJ2-1	TRBD2
TGTGCCAGCAGTTTACAGGGGGCCGCTGAAGCTTTCTTT	CASSLQGAAEAFF	TRBV6-5	many	TRBJ1-1	TRBD1
TGTGCCAGCAGCTTAGAGTACAGGGGCAATGAGCAGTTCTTC	CASSLEYRGNEQFF	TRBV13	-	TRBJ2-1	TRBD1
TGCGCCAGCAACAGAACAGCGGGGGGCCGGGGGCAGTACTTC	CASNRTAGGRGQYF	TRBV10-1	-	TRBJ2-7	TRBD2
TGTGCCAGCAGCCCCCGGCTAGCGGGGTACGAGCAGTACTTC	CASSPRLAGYEQYF	TRBV11-2	many	TRBJ2-7	TRBD2
TGTGCCAGCAGCCTGGGGGACAGGGGCCTTCGGGATGAGCAGTTCTTC	CASSLGDRGLRDEQFF	TRBV7-9	-	TRBJ2-1	TRBD1
TGTGCCAGCAGTCGCGGGACATCTGGAAACACCATATATTTT	CASSRGTSGNTIYF	TRBV6-1	few	TRBJ1-3	-
TGTGCCAGCAGTTTAAAGCAGGGTTCACGGCCCCAGCATTTT	CASSLKQGSRPQHF	TRBV28	many	TRBJ1-5	-
TGTGCCAGCAGCTCGATCGGGGACACTGAAGCTTTCTTT	CASSSIGDTEAFF	TRBV5-4	-	TRBJ1-1	-
TGTGCCAGTAGTAAGGGACAACCGAACACTGAAGCTTTCTTT	CASSKGQPNTEAFF	TRBV19	many	TRBJ1-1	-
TGTGCCAGCAGTCCACCTGGAGTTGGTGGTGAGCAGTTCTTC	CASSPPGVGGEQFF	TRBV27	-	TRBJ2-1	-
TGTGCCAGCAGCCAAGTAGGAGGCAGGGGGTGGTATGGCTACACCTTC	CASSQVGGRGWYGYTF	TRBV3-1	-	TRBJ1-2	TRBD1
TGCGCCAGCAGCTTAGCGGGGGGGACCCGCACAGATACGCAGTATTTT	CASSLAGGTRTDTQYF	TRBV5-1	many	TRBJ2-3	TRBD2
TGTGCCAGCAGCCGGACTACAGGGACAACCAACTATGGCTACACCTTC	CASSRTTGTTNYGYTF	TRBV2	many	TRBJ1-2	-
TGTGCCAGCAGCCAAGATCGGTCAGGGACCTATAGCTCTGGAAACACCATATATTTT	CASSQDRSGTYSSGNTIYF	TRBV3-1	few	TRBJ1-3	-
TGTGCCAGCAGCCGGGCTTGGGGGGGGACTGAAGCTTTCTTT	CASSRAWGGTEAFF	TRBV5-5	many	TRBJ1-1	-
TGTGCCAGCAGCTCCGGGACATTAATTAACTATGGCTACACCTTC	CASSSGTLINYGYTF	TRBV7-3	once	TRBJ1-2	-
TGCGCCAGCAGCTCTCTAGACAGGGGCACTGAAGCTTTCTTT	CASSSLDRGTEAFF	TRBV5-1	-	TRBJ1-1	TRBD1
TGTGCCAGCAGTTACGAACGGAATCAGCCCCAGCATTTT	CASSYERNQPQHF	TRBV6-5	many	TRBJ1-5	-
TGCGCCAGCAGCTTGGATACAGGGGAATTTCATGGCTACACCTTC	CASSLDTGEFHGYTF	TRBV5-1	-	TRBJ1-2	TRBD1
TGTGCCAGCAGCCACCGCGGAACTAGCGAAAGTAATGAGCAGTTCTTC	CASSHRGTSESNEQFF	TRBV14	-	TRBJ2-1	TRBD2
TGTGCCAGCAGCTTATGGCAGGTGATTGGAAGGAACACCGGGGAGCTGTTTTTT	CASSLWQVIGRNTGELFF	TRBV11-3	many	TRBJ2-2	-
TGTGCCAGCAGCCTGACTAGCGGTACCGGGGAGCTGTTTTTT	CASSLTSGTGELFF	TRBV7-3	-	TRBJ2-2	TRBD2